What follows are 25 T cell receptor beta chains derived from one specimen sequenced in a study of siplizumab effects on memory and regulatory T cells. The data were produced by immunoSEQ multiplex PCR, yet TCRdb's version contains in-frame clones alone and is incomplete. The repertoire has 70,000 to 100,000 clones, roughly 96% of them found once; the top ten carry around 0.029%. Material: naive CD4+ T cells sorted from blood. Receptor source: a human donor in good health.

CDR3 DNA: TGTGCCAGCAGCGTGGGCGGGGGGATCTCCTACGAGCAGTACTTC. Encoded protein: CASSVGGGISYEQYF. This chain links TRBV9 with TRBJ2-7; 8 bases map to TRBD2. J lost 0 bases, V lost 2 bases, and 4 bases had no gene match. This CDR3 comprises 15 residues. Germline V gene sequence: CDR1 SGDLS, CDR2 YYNGEE.

V gene TRBV2 combines with J gene TRBJ2-3; 8 bases are shared with TRBD1. Germline CDR1 and CDR2: SNHLY and FYNNEI. J lost 4 bases, V lost 4 bases, and 7 bases had no gene match. The CDR3 runs to 15 residues. The CDR3 here is CASSVAGGSADTQYF. The CDR3 DNA is TGTGCCAGCAGTGTGGCAGGGGGCTCGGCAGATACGCAGTATTTT.

The chain links TRBV9 to TRBJ2-7; D is perhaps TRBD2 (6 bases). CDR1 is SGDLS, CDR2 YYNGEE, per germline. V was shortened by 4 bases and J by 3 bases, with 11 bases between the two germline ends. CDR3 length: 13 amino acids. CDR3 sequence: CASSPDGGYEQYF. CDR3 nucleotides: TGTGCCAGCAGCCCCGACGGGGGCTACGAGCAGTACTTC.

DNA for the CDR3: TGTGCCATCAGTGAGTCGGGGACAGGGGGTAACACAGATACGCAGTATTTT. It specifies CAISESGTGGNTDTQYF. This chain links TRBV10-3 with TRBJ2-3, with 11 bases fitting TRBD1. CDR1 is ENHRY, CDR2 SYGVKD, per germline. V was clipped by 0 bases and J by 2 bases; unmatched bases: 4. The CDR3 is made up of 17 amino acids.

The V gene is TRBV19, the J gene TRBJ2-3; a weak D match, TRBD1 (6 bases). Trimming left V 6 bases short and J 2 bases short, with 15 bases between. This CDR3 has 15 residues. Germline V gene sequence: CDR1 LNHDA, CDR2 SQIVND (reference sequence). CDR3 residues: CASRGAGAITDTQYF. The CDR3 DNA follows: TGTGCCAGTAGGGGGGCAGGGGCTATCACAGATACGCAGTATTTT.

This rearrangement joins TRBV10-3 to TRBJ1-3, with TRBD1 matching over 7 bases. The CDR3 totals 15 residues. V lost 2 bases to trimming and J lost 1 base; unmatched junction nucleotides: 2. Germline V gene sequence: CDR1 ENHRY, CDR2 SYGVKD. In nucleotides, the CDR3 is TGTGCCATCAGTGAGGGACAGGTGTCTGGAAACACCATATATTTT. Translating gives CAISEGQVSGNTIYF.

The rearrangement uses TRBV7-2 and TRBJ2-3; D might be TRBD1 (7 bases). CDR3 length: 15 amino acids. Trimming pared 5 bases from V and 0 bases from J, leaving 12 bases between. CDR1 and CDR2 (germline): SGHTA, FQGNSA. The CDR3 loop reads CASSPGGLSTDTQYF. CDR3 sequence (DNA): TGTGCCAGCAGCCCAGGGGGGTTAAGCACAGATACGCAGTATTTT.

The chain carries TRBV2 and TRBJ2-5; 7 bases agree with TRBD1. V shed 0 bases and J 11 bases; nucleotides not matched to a gene: 3. CDR1 is SNHLY, CDR2 FYNNEI, per germline. The CDR3 has 12 amino acids. CDR3 region: CASSEAGTVQYF. The DNA of the CDR3 is TGTGCCAGCAGTGAAGCGGGGACAGTTCAGTACTTC.

The V call is TRBV2, the J call TRBJ1-5; D might be TRBD1 (6 bases). The germline gives CDR1 SNHLY, CDR2 FYNNEI. The CDR3 has 13 amino acids. The ends were cut back, 5 bases at V and 6 bases at J, with 11 bases in the middle. The CDR3 nucleotides are TGTGCCAGCAGTCGGGGGCCAGGTCAGCCCCAGCATTTT. Its protein is CASSRGPGQPQHF.

The chain couples TRBV30 to TRBJ2-7; 7 bases line up with TRBD1. Germline V gene sequence: CDR1 GTSNPN, CDR2 SVGIG (reference sequence). CDR3 length equals 14 residues. V shed 0 bases, J shed 2 bases, and the junction held 4 bases outside the gene matches. CDR3 loop: CAWSVRDRTYEQYF. The CDR3 DNA reads as TGTGCCTGGAGTGTACGGGACAGAACCTACGAGCAGTACTTC.

Regarding this clone: One junction end does not reproduce the germline sequence, and a read error may be involved. The rearrangement links TRBV2 to TRBJ2-3; D unclear. The CDR3 is 9 residues long. Germline lookup yields CDR1 SNHLY and CDR2 FYNNEI. The CDR3 region has the DNA TGTGCCAGCAGAGATACGCAGTATTTT. Its translation is CASRDTQYF.

This chain connects TRBV7-2 to TRBJ1-6, with 12 bases matching TRBD1. V gave up 5 bases and J gave up 2 bases; unmatched junction bases: 10. Germline CDR1 SGHTA, CDR2 FQGNSA. This CDR3 region has 19 residues. Written as DNA, the CDR3 is TGTGCCAGCAGCCCAGGGAGGGGACAGGGGGCCCCCTATAATTCACCCCTCCACTTT. Encoded protein: CASSPGRGQGAPYNSPLHF.

The chain couples TRBV29-1 to TRBJ2-1; 10 bases map to TRBD1. The J segment lost 2 bases and the V segment lost 8 bases, leaving 9 bases of the junction unmatched. CDR3 size: 15 residues. Germline V gene lookup returns CDR1 SQVTM and CDR2 ANQGSEA. CDR3 in amino acids: CSIRQGAWAYNEQFF. The CDR3 coding sequence is TGCAGCATTAGACAGGGGGCGTGGGCCTACAATGAGCAGTTCTTC.

The chain employs TRBV28 and TRBJ1-4; D may be TRBD1 (5 bases). The V gene's germline CDR1 is MDHEN and CDR2 SYDVKM. The CDR3 sequence is 14 residues long. Deletions cut 6 bases from V and 8 bases from J, with 16 bases between. CDR3 DNA sequence: TGTGCCAGCAGGTCGCCCGGGACTCGGGAAAAACTGTTTTTT. This translates into CASRSPGTREKLFF.

The rearrangement links TRBV4-1 to TRBJ1-1; D might be TRBD1 (5 bases). The CDR3 consists of 15 residues. Germline V gene sequence: CDR1 MGHRA, CDR2 YSYEKL. V lost 2 bases to trimming and J lost 4 bases, with 14 bases between them. CDR3 sequence: CASSQSPGGGTEAFF. DNA of the CDR3: TGCGCCAGCAGCCAATCCCCGGGGGGGGGCACTGAAGCTTTCTTT.

V usage is TRBV19 and J usage is TRBJ1-2; D is uncertain. Trimming left V 6 bases short and J 6 bases short, with 14 bases between. CDR1 LNHDA and CDR2 SQIVND come from the germline V gene (reference sequence). The CDR3 length is 13 residues. The CDR3 DNA reads TGTGCCAGTAGCGACACGTTCGGGGATGGCTACACCTTC. It translates to CASSDTFGDGYTF.

The J gene is TRBJ2-3, the V gene TRBV21-1; the D call TRBD1 from the table was never checked on the DNA. TRBV21-1 is a pseudogene locus. This CDR3 is built from 16 residues. CDR3 residues: CASSKETGDSADTQYF. CDR3 DNA sequence: TGTGCCAGCAGCAAAGAGACAGGGGATTCCGCAGATACGCAGTATTTT.

The chain couples TRBV12-5 to TRBJ1-1; D uncertain. This CDR3 comprises 14 residues. Trimming pared 2 bases from V and 6 bases from J, leaving 13 bases between. Germline lookup yields CDR1 LGHNT and CDR2 FRNRAP. Written as DNA, the CDR3 is TGTGCTAGTGGTTTGACGGCGACCAGCGCTGAAGCTTTCTTT. Translated: CASGLTATSAEAFF.

The chain combines TRBV30 with TRBJ1-1, with D unclear. CDR1 GTSNPN and CDR2 SVGIG come from the germline V gene (reference sequence). The CDR3 runs 14 residues. V was clipped by 0 bases and J by 3 bases, with 11 bases between them. The chain's CDR3 is CAWSVTEADTEAFF. The CDR3 DNA reads TGTGCCTGGAGTGTGACCGAAGCGGACACTGAAGCTTTCTTT.

Here the CDR3 DNA reads TGTGCCAGCAGTTTCCTGAGCGGGGGGGCTGGCAAAAACATTCAGTACTTC. Residues: CASSFLSGGAGKNIQYF. This sequence joins TRBV28 and TRBJ2-4, with 10 positions matching TRBD2. Germline-derived CDR1 and CDR2 are MDHEN and SYDVKM. The CDR3 extends over 17 amino acids. V lost 3 bases and J lost 3; bases outside the gene matches: 8.

V gene TRBV7-9 combines with J gene TRBJ2-7, with D possibly TRBD1 on 6 matching bases. Germline CDR1 is SEHNR and CDR2 is FQNEAQ (reference sequence). Trimming stripped 4 bases from V and 0 bases from J, with 16 bases between. The CDR3 covers 16 residues. The CDR3 sequence is CASSSWTAQSSYEQYF. CDR3 coding DNA: TGTGCCAGCAGCTCATGGACAGCGCAAAGCTCCTACGAGCAGTACTTC.

This sequence joins TRBV19 and TRBJ2-3, with 9 bases fitting TRBD2. The germline gives CDR1 LNHDA, CDR2 SQIVND (reference sequence). The CDR3 is 15 amino acids. Trimming at V came to 7 bases and at J to 5 bases, leaving 10 bases not matched to a gene. The CDR3 nucleotides read TGTGCCAGTACCGAGCGCGCGGGGGGGCGAGATACGCAGTATTTT. This encodes CASTERAGGRDTQYF.

This chain uses TRBV5-1 with TRBJ2-7, with D possibly matching TRBD1 (5 bases). Trimming left V 1 base short and J 4 bases short, with 15 bases between. CDR3 length: 15 amino acids. The V gene's germline CDR1 is SGHRS and CDR2 YFSETQ. The CDR3 DNA reads as TGCGCCAGCAGCTTGAATGCAGGGATGTTGTACGAGCAGTACTTC. Protein sequence: CASSLNAGMLYEQYF.

This chain uses TRBV7-9 with TRBJ2-1, with 7 bases lining up with TRBD1. CDR3 length: 15 residues. The V segment lost 5 bases and the J segment 2 bases; nucleotides outside the gene matches: 6. Germline V gene lookup returns CDR1 SEHNR and CDR2 FQNEAQ (reference sequence). The CDR3 nucleotides are TGTGCCAGCAGCAATTACAGGGGTCCCTACAATGAGCAGTTCTTC. Translating gives CASSNYRGPYNEQFF. The full variable domain, rest sourced from reference TRBV7-9 and TRBJ2-1, is DTGVSQNPRHKITKRGQNVTFRCDPISEHNRLYWYRQTLGQGPEFLTYFQNEAQLEKSRLLSDRFSAERPKGSFSTLEIQRTEQGDSAMYLCASSNYRGPYNEQFFGPGTRLTVL.

The chain employs TRBV5-1 and TRBJ1-1; TRBD1 matches 7 bases. The CDR3 has 13 residues. Losses at the gene ends were 3 bases for V and 4 bases for J; bases not matched to a gene: 3. Germline lookup yields CDR1 SGHRS and CDR2 YFSETQ. CDR3 in DNA: TGCGCCAGCAGCTCTAGGACAGGCACTGAAGCTTTCTTT. It translates to CASSSRTGTEAFF.